This T cell receptor beta chain derives from a study of cytomegalovirus exposure and HLA in healthy donors. Study as a whole: The roughly 120 validation repertoires used the same platform as the approximately 700 first-cohort repertoires (as reported by a later analysis).

About this clone itself: Other DNA sequences in the same sample also yield this CDR3.

Generated by immunoSEQ multiplex PCR, the TCRdb table keeps only in-frame clones and is missing some. This table holds about 130,000 clones, roughly nine tenths found once. The sample consisted of PBMCs. The sequence was collected from a woman under 30 in good health and CMV-seropositive.

The CDR3 is CASSPPGQSYEQYF. The CDR3, as DNA: TGTGCCAGCTCACCACCGGGACAGAGCTACGAGCAGTACTTC. V usage is TRBV18 and J usage is TRBJ2-7, with TRBD1 matching over 7 bases. The CDR3 has 14 residues. J was trimmed by 3 bases and V by 0 bases; bases with no gene match: 2. Germline CDR1 and CDR2: KGHSH and LQKENI.